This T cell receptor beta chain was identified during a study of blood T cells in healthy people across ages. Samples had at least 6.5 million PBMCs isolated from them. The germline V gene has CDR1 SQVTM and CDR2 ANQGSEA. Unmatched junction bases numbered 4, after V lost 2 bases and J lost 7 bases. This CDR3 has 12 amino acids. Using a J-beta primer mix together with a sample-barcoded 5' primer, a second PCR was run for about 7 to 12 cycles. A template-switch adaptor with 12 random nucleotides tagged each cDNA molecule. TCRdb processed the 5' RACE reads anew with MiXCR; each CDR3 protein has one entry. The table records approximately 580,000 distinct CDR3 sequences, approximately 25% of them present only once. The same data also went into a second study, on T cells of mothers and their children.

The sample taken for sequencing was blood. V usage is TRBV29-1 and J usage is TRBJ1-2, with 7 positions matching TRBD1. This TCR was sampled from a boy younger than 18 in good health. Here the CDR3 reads CSVESPGGGYTF. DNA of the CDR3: TGCAGCGTTGAAAGCCCAGGGGGTGGCTACACCTTC.